This passage covers 17 T cell receptor beta chains from one sample sequenced in a study of blood T cell repertoires in COVID-19. The repertoire was sequenced with immunoSEQ multiplex PCR; TCRdb's copy has only in-frame clones and lacks some. Of approximately 170,000 clones in the sample, approximately 85% were seen once. Sequencing was carried out using peripheral blood. The receptor source for this set is a man aged 40-55 years who had recovered from COVID-19.

J is TRBJ2-7 and V is TRBV7-9; tentatively, D is TRBD1 (6 bases). Germline V lookup: CDR1 SEHNR, CDR2 FQNEAQ (reference sequence). The CDR3 has 16 residues. V lost 0 bases to trimming and J lost 7 bases, with 19 bases between them. CDR3 nucleotides: TGTGCCAGCAGCTTAGCGCTTGGCGCAGGGGTTTTTGAGCAGTACTTC. This gives the protein CASSLALGAGVFEQYF.

This clone was seen just once. As DNA, the CDR3 is TGCGCCAGCAGTGAGGCTAGCGGGAGGGCCTCTGAGACCCAGTACTTC. This translates into CASSEASGRASETQYF. J is TRBJ2-5 and V is TRBV10-1; 12 positions agree with TRBD2. The V segment lost 2 bases and the J segment 5 bases; nucleotides outside the gene matches: 6. CDR3 length equals 16 residues. CDR1 and CDR2 (germline): WNHNN, SYGVQD (reference sequence).

The chain recombines TRBV30 with TRBJ1-3, with 7 bases matching TRBD1. This CDR3 region has 15 residues. J gave up 0 bases and V 6 bases, and 8 bases lay outside the gene matches. Germline V lookup: CDR1 GTSNPN, CDR2 SVGIG (reference sequence). CDR3 sequence (DNA): TGTGCCTGCCCCTCCTGGACAGGCTCTGGAAACACCATATATTTT. Protein sequence: CACPSWTGSGNTIYF.

The CDR3 coding sequence is TGCAGCGTTGAAGATCAAGGGGGCAACTACAATGAGCAGTTCTTC. The encoded protein is CSVEDQGGNYNEQFF. The chain is built from TRBV29-1 and TRBJ2-1, with TRBD1 identical over 7 bases. J gave up 3 bases and V 0 bases, and 5 bases lay outside the gene matches. There are 15 residues in the CDR3. CDR1 and CDR2 (germline): SQVTM, ANQGSEA.

The V and J genes are TRBV3-1 (or the pseudogene TRBV3-2) and TRBJ2-3; possibly TRBD2 for D (5 bases). Trimming removed 1 base from V and 1 base from J, with 6 bases in between. Looked up from germline, CDR1 is LGHDT and CDR2 is YNNKEL (reference sequence). The CDR3 has 14 amino acids. The CDR3 sequence: CASSQVGGTDTQYF. The DNA of the CDR3 is TGTGCCAGCAGCCAAGTGGGAGGCACAGATACGCAGTATTTT.

This rearrangement joins TRBV7-2 to TRBJ2-7; a weak D match, TRBD2 (5 bases). The germline V and J ends were trimmed by 1 base and 6 bases, with 19 bases remaining between them. The CDR3 consists of 16 residues. The germline V gene has CDR1 SGHTA and CDR2 FQGNSA. The chain's CDR3 is CASSLGPSHVSGEQYF. The CDR3 region has the DNA TGTGCCAGCAGCTTAGGTCCTAGCCACGTCTCTGGCGAGCAGTACTTC.

Turning to this clone: Germline is not matched at one junction end, which may reflect a read error. The sample has other DNA sequences that encode this CDR3 too. The chain uses TRBV4-3 and TRBJ1-5, with 9 bases identical to TRBD1. CDR1 and CDR2 from the germline V gene are LGHNA and YSLEER. The CDR3 runs to 16 residues. This CDR3 is CASSEDRGRSNQPQHF. The CDR3 DNA is TGCGCCAGCAGCGAGGACAGGGGAAGAAGCAATCAGCCTCAGCATTTT.

The rearrangement uses TRBV4-1 and TRBJ1-6, with 11 bases fitting TRBD1. This CDR3 has 14 residues. Trimming removed 3 bases from V and 9 bases from J; junction bases left unmatched: 1. The V gene's germline CDR1 is MGHRA and CDR2 YSYEKL. The CDR3: CASSQGQGGSPLHF. The CDR3 nucleotides are TGCGCCAGCAGCCAGGGACAGGGGGGTTCACCCCTCCACTTT.

Comments on this clone: The junction does not match germline at one end; this may be a read error. V is TRBV7-9 and J is TRBJ2-1, with 10 bases fitting TRBD2. Per germline, CDR1 SEHNR and CDR2 FQNEAQ (reference sequence). CDR3 size: 15 residues. CDR3 region: CASSLAGVTSGEQFF. CDR3 sequence (DNA): TGTGCCAGCAGCCTAGCGGGAGTTACGTCGGGTGAGCAGTTCTTC.

The chain is built from TRBV27 and TRBJ2-6; no clear D. Between the trimmed V and J ends, which lost 5 bases and 1 base, there was a span of 6 bases. CDR1 is MNHEY, CDR2 SMNVEV, per germline (reference sequence). The CDR3 is 14 amino acids. The CDR3 nucleotides are TGTGCCAGCAGTCAGAAGTCTGGGGCCAACGTCCTGACTTTC. Amino acid sequence: CASSQKSGANVLTF.

The chain couples TRBV7-2 to TRBJ1-5; the D is unclear. The ends were cut back, 1 base at V and 2 bases at J, with 9 bases in the middle. This CDR3 region has 15 residues. Germline CDR1 reads SGHTA; CDR2 reads FQGNSA. The CDR3 sequence is CASSLVGDGNQPQHF. CDR3 sequence (DNA): TGTGCCAGCAGCTTAGTCGGGGATGGCAATCAGCCCCAGCATTTT.

V is TRBV4-3 and J is TRBJ1-3, with a possible D match to TRBD1 (5 bases). The ends were cut back, 0 bases at V and 0 bases at J, with 18 bases in the middle. This CDR3 comprises 19 residues. Looked up from germline, CDR1 is LGHNA and CDR2 is YSLEER. The CDR3: CASSQDPPTVGVSGNTIYF. The CDR3 DNA follows: TGCGCCAGCAGCCAAGACCCCCCGACAGTAGGGGTCTCTGGAAACACCATATATTTT.

The rearrangement uses TRBV7-6 and TRBJ2-2, with D possibly matching TRBD1 (6 bases). There are 17 residues in the CDR3. V shed 2 bases and J shed 5 bases, with 18 bases lying between them. Per germline, CDR1 SGHVS and CDR2 FNYEAQ. The CDR3 coding sequence is TGTGCCAGCAGCTTACCCACTCTGGACAGTTCGACCGGGGAGCTGTTTTTT. This sequence encodes CASSLPTLDSSTGELFF. The full variable domain, completed using reference TRBV7-6 and TRBJ2-2, is GAGVSQSPRYKVTKRGQDVALRCDPISGHVSLYWYRQALGQGPEFLTYFNYEAQQDKSGLPNDRFSAERPEGSISTLTIQRTEQRDSAMYRCASSLPTLDSSTGELFFGEGSRLTVL.

The J gene is TRBJ1-1, the V gene TRBV12-3 or TRBV12-4; the D gene is possibly TRBD1 (5 bases). V lost 7 bases to trimming and J lost 1 base, with 10 bases between them. CDR3 length: 13 amino acids. CDR3 sequence reads: CASISTGNTEAFF. The CDR3 region has the DNA TGTGCCAGCATCAGCACAGGGAACACTGAAGCTTTCTTT.

The chain recombines TRBV6-2 or TRBV6-3 with TRBJ2-1, with D unclear. In germline, CDR1 is MNHEY, CDR2 SVGEGT. The CDR3 length is 13 residues. Trimming left V 0 bases short and J 7 bases short, with 7 bases between. This CDR3 is CASSYSPVNEQFF. The CDR3 DNA sequence: TGTGCCAGCAGTTACTCTCCGGTGAATGAGCAGTTCTTC.

The DNA of the CDR3 is TGTGCCAGCAGCCTGCGGGGACTAGCGGGGGGAGGGGCAGATACGCAGTATTTT. The encoded protein is CASSLRGLAGGGADTQYF. J is TRBJ2-3 and V is TRBV5-4; 15 bases are a match to TRBD2. CDR3 size: 18 residues. V was clipped by 4 bases and J by 4 bases; unmatched bases: 10. The germline CDR1 and CDR2 sequences are SGHNT and YYREEE (reference sequence).

CDR3 nucleotide sequence: TGTGCCAGCAGCTTAGCTGCAGGGGGCGGAGGTAACACTGAAGCTTTCTTT. Its translation: CASSLAAGGGGNTEAFF. The chain recombines TRBV7-9 with TRBJ1-1; TRBD1 aligns across 8 bases. Germline V CDR1 and CDR2: SEHNR, FQNEAQ (reference sequence). V lost 0 bases to trimming and J lost 2 bases; unmatched junction nucleotides: 8. The CDR3 sequence is 17 residues long. Full variable domain (outside the CDR3, taken from reference TRBV7-9 and TRBJ1-1): DTGVSQNPRHKITKRGQNVTFRCDPISEHNRLYWYRQTLGQGPEFLTYFQNEAQLEKSRLLSDRFSAERPKGSFSTLEIQRTEQGDSAMYLCASSLAAGGGGNTEAFFGQGTRLTVV.